The clone carrying this TCR beta chain has a handful of counts. The data originate from a study of blood T cell repertoires in COVID-19. Across the study: Specimens from acute and convalescent COVID-19 originated in the United States, Italy and Spain.

The repertoire was sequenced with immunoSEQ multiplex PCR; TCRdb's copy has only in-frame clones and lacks some. The table has over 120,000 clones, about 92% seen once; the top ten hold around 1.5%. The specimen sequenced was peripheral blood. The receptor was derived from a human donor in a cohort sampled during active COVID-19.

CDR3 in amino acids: CAWSGDRGSPLHF. The CDR3 coding sequence is TGTGCCTGGAGTGGGGACAGGGGTTCACCCCTCCACTTT. This chain links TRBV30 with TRBJ1-6, with 10 bases matching TRBD1. Germline CDR1 GTSNPN, CDR2 SVGIG (reference sequence). The CDR3 is 13 amino acids. The junction had 0 bases not matched to a gene; V was cut back by 1 base and J by 9 bases.